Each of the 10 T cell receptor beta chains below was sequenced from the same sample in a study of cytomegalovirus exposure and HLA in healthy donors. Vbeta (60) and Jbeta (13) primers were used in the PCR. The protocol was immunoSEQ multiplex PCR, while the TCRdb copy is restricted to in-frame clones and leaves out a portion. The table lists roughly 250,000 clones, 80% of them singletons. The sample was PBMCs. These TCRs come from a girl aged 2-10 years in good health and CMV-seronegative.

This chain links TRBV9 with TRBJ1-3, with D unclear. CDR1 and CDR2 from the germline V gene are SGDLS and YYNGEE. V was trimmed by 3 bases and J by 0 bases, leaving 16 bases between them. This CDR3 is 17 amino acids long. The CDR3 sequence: CASSGGGTRISGNTIYF. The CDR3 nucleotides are TGTGCCAGCAGCGGAGGAGGAACAAGAATCTCTGGAAACACCATATATTTT.

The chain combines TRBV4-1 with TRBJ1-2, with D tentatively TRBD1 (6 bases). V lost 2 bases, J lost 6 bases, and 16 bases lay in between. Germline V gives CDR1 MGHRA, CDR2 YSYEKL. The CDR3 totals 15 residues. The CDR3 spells CASSQSRTEQNGYTF. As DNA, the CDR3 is TGCGCCAGCAGCCAATCTCGGACAGAACAGAATGGCTACACCTTC.

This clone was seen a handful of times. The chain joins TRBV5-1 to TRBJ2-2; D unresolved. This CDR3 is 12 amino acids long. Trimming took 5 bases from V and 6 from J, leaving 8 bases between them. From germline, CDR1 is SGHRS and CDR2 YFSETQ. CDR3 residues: CASSNEAGELFF. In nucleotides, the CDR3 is TGCGCCAGCAGTAATGAGGCCGGGGAGCTGTTTTTT. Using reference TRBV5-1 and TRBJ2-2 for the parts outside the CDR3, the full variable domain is KAGVTQTPRYLIKTRGQQVTLSCSPISGHRSVSWYQQTPGQGLQFLFEYFSETQRNKGNFPGRFSGRQFSNSRSEMNVSTLELGDSALYLCASSNEAGELFFGEGSRLTVL.

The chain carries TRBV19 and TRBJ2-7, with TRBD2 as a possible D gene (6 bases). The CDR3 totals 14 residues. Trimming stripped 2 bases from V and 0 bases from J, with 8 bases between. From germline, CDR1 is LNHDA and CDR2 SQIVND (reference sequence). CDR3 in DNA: TGTGCCAGTAGTATAACCGGGGGCTCCTACGAGCAGTACTTC. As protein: CASSITGGSYEQYF.

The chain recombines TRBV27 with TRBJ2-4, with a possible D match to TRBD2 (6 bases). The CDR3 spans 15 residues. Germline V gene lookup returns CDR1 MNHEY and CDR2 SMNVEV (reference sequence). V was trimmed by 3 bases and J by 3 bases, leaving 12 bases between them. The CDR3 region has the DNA TGTGCCAGCAGTTTGTTAGCGGCACACAAAAACATTCAGTACTTC. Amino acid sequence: CASSLLAAHKNIQYF.

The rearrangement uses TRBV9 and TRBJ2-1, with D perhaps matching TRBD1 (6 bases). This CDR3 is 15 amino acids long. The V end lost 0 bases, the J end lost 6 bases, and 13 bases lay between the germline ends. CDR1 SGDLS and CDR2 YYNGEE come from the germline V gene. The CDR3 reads CASSVGQASGNEQFF. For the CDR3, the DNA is TGTGCCAGCAGCGTAGGACAGGCTTCCGGCAATGAGCAGTTCTTC.

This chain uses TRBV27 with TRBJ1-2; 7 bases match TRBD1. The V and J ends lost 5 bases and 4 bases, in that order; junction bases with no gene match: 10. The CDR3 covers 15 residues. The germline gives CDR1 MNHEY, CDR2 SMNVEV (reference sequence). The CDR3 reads CASSHLQGWIYGYTF. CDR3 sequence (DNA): TGTGCCAGCAGTCACCTACAGGGGTGGATCTATGGCTACACCTTC.

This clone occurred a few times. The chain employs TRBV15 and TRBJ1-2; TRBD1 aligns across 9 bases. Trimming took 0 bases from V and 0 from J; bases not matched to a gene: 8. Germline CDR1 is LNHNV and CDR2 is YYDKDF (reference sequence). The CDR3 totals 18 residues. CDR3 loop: CATSRDEGDRAPNYGYTF. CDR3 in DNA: TGTGCCACCAGCAGAGATGAGGGGGACAGGGCCCCTAACTATGGCTACACCTTC.

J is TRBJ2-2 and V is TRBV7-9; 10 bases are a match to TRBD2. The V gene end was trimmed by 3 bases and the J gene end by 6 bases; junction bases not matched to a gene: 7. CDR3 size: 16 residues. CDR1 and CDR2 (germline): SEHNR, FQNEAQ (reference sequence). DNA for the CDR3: TGTGCCAGCAGCTTGAGTCTAGCGGGAGTTGCCGGGGAGCTGTTTTTT. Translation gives CASSLSLAGVAGELFF.

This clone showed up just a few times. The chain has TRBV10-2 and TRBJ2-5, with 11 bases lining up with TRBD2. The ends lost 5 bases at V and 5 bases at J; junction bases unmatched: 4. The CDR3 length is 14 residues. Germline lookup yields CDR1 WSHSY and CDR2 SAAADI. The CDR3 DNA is TGCGCCAGCAGTCCGTGGACTAGCGGGGAGACCCAGTACTTC. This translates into CASSPWTSGETQYF.